The source of this TCR beta chain is a study of blood T cell repertoires in COVID-19. The data were produced by immunoSEQ multiplex PCR, yet TCRdb's version contains in-frame clones alone and is incomplete. Of more than 200,000 clones listed, around nine tenths are singletons. V trimming: 4 bases; J trimming: 5 bases; junction bases outside the gene matches: 6. Germline CDR1 and CDR2: SGHDT and YYEEEE. This CDR3 spans 14 amino acids. The sequenced sample was PBMCs or T cells enriched from blood (not recorded which). The source is a woman aged 45-60 years who had recovered from COVID-19. This chain links TRBV5-6 with TRBJ2-5; 9 bases line up with TRBD2. CDR3 in DNA: TGTGCCAGCAGCACGGGACTAGCCGACGAGACCCAGTACTTC. It codes for CASSTGLADETQYF.